These T cell receptor beta chains were read from a single sample in a study of blood T cell repertoires in COVID-19. The repertoire was sequenced with immunoSEQ multiplex PCR; TCRdb's copy has only in-frame clones and lacks some. Found here are around 390,000 clones, 80% to 90% of them singletons; the top ten hold roughly 10%. The sequenced material came from PBMCs or T cells enriched from blood (not recorded which). These receptors were taken from a woman between 45 and 65 years old who had recovered from COVID-19. Each CDR3 is given with its conserved first and last residue. The D gene is left open where the match is weak. Expanded clones are given a class, and other clones once, few, many or no size at all.

V gene	J gene	clone size	D gene	CDR3 protein	CDR3 DNA
TRBV2	TRBJ1-6	NA	TRBD1	CASSEDRGLNSPLHF	TGTGCCAGCAGTGAGGACAGGGGTCTTAATTCACCCCTCCACTTT
TRBV6-5	TRBJ2-3	NA	NA	CASSYYGGGTDTQYF	TGTGCCAGCAGTTACTATGGCGGGGGCACCGATACGCAGTATTTT
TRBV4-1	TRBJ2-5	NA	NA	CASSQEGGGQETQYF	TGCGCCAGCAGCCAAGAAGGTGGAGGCCAAGAGACCCAGTACTTC
TRBV7-9	TRBJ1-1	NA	TRBD1	CASSQGQKNTEAFF	TGTGCCAGCAGCCAGGGACAGAAGAACACTGAAGCTTTCTTT
TRBV11-2	TRBJ2-5	once	TRBD2	CASSLGLAGGQETQYF	TGTGCCAGCAGCTTAGGACTAGCGGGGGGCCAAGAGACCCAGTACTTC
TRBV19	TRBJ1-4	NA	NA	CASSDTRAGWEKLFF	TGTGCCAGTAGTGACACCAGGGCGGGGTGGGAAAAACTGTTTTTT
TRBV25-1	TRBJ1-4	NA	NA	CASSEREDRSEKLFF	TGTGCCAGCAGTGAAAGGGAAGACAGGAGTGAAAAACTGTTTTTT
TRBV7-2	TRBJ1-2	NA	TRBD1	CASSSTGEGGYTF	TGTGCCAGCAGCTCGACAGGGGAAGGTGGCTACACCTTC
TRBV11-1	TRBJ2-4	NA	NA	CASSLEERQDRYF	TGTGCCAGCAGCTTAGAAGAACGACAGGACCGGTACTTC
TRBV7-2	TRBJ1-5	NA	NA	CASSLVRGNQPQHF	TGTGCCAGCAGCTTAGTTCGGGGGAATCAGCCCCAGCATTTT
TRBV6-6	TRBJ2-2	NA	NA	CASSIISGANTGELFF	TGTGCCAGCAGCATTATATCGGGAGCGAACACCGGGGAGCTGTTTTTT
TRBV25-1	TRBJ1-1	NA	NA	CASSDLLGRDTEAFF	TGTGCCAGCAGTGACCTACTAGGGAGGGACACTGAAGCTTTCTTT
TRBV28	TRBJ1-1	NA	NA	CASSLSGGTEAFF	TGTGCCAGCAGTTTATCGGGGGGAACTGAAGCTTTCTTT
TRBV20-1	TRBJ2-7	NA	NA	CSASQGGSHEQYF	TGCAGTGCTAGTCAAGGAGGGTCCCACGAGCAGTACTTC
TRBV7-9	TRBJ1-1	NA	TRBD1	CASTTSGTDIGTEAFF	TGTGCCAGCACTACCTCGGGGACAGACATAGGAACTGAAGCTTTCTTT
TRBV9	TRBJ1-6	few	NA	CASSLGANSPLHF	TGTGCCAGCAGCTTGGGAGCCAATTCACCCCTCCACTTT
TRBV2	TRBJ1-3	NA	NA	CASDYSGNTIYF	TGTGCCAGCGACTACTCTGGAAACACCATATATTTT
TRBV5-1	TRBJ2-3	NA	TRBD1	CASSSDRGGGDTQYF	TGCGCCAGCAGCTCGGACAGGGGGGGTGGAGATACGCAGTATTTT
TRBV13	TRBJ2-5	few	NA	CASSSPRKRTQYF	TGTGCCAGCAGCTCCCCGAGGAAGCGGACCCAGTACTTC
TRBV6-5	TRBJ1-4	NA	NA	CASSFNRMSEKLFF	TGTGCCAGCAGCTTCAATCGAATGAGTGAAAAACTGTTTTTT
TRBV5-8	TRBJ1-1	NA	TRBD1	CASSFGDSSDTEAFF	TGTGCCAGCAGCTTTGGGGACAGCTCCGACACTGAAGCTTTCTTT
TRBV3-1/TRBV3-2	TRBJ1-4	NA	TRBD1	CASSPDRVATNEKLFF	TGTGCCAGCAGCCCGGACAGGGTTGCAACTAATGAAAAACTGTTTTTT
TRBV5-1	TRBJ1-4	NA	NA	CASSLVDEGEKLFF	TGCGCCAGCAGCCTGGTCGACGAGGGTGAAAAACTGTTTTTT
TRBV19	TRBJ1-3	NA	NA	CASSPAGNTIYF	TGTGCCAGTAGTCCCGCGGGAAACACCATATATTTT
TRBV3-1/TRBV3-2	TRBJ2-3	NA	NA	CASSQLDRGQYF	TGTGCCAGCAGCCAGCTCGATCGGGGGCAGTATTTT
TRBV14	TRBJ1-6	NA	NA	CASSQFPMVRPSGSYNSPLHF	TGTGCCAGCAGCCAATTTCCTATGGTCAGACCCTCGGGCTCCTATAATTCACCCCTCCACTTT
TRBV11-2	TRBJ2-7	NA	NA	CASSFSRTFYEQYF	TGTGCCAGCAGCTTCTCGCGGACTTTCTACGAGCAGTACTTC